This T cell receptor (beta chain) was documented in a study of shared clonotypes between healthy human individuals. A remark on this clone: What it binds is unknown.

The test was conducted at deep level. Produced via immunoSEQ multiplex PCR; TCRdb's table is partial and in-frame only. Among about 820,000 clones listed, more than 85% were seen once. It was CD45RO-negative cells, positively selected for CCR7, that made up naive CD8 cells, with terminally differentiated effector memory CD45RA+ cells excluded. Study-wide results and limits: Genetic and exposure-history diversity was limited by the small donor number. Naive subsets generally had larger estimated richness than memory subsets.

V gave up 3 bases and J gave up 7 bases; unmatched junction bases: 5. In germline, CDR1 is PRHDT, CDR2 FYEKMQ (reference sequence). The CDR3 spans 14 residues. This rearrangement joins TRBV13 to TRBJ1-4; 7 bases are shared with TRBD1. The receptor's source is a man aged 25 to 40 in good health. The specimen sequenced was naive CD8+ T cells sorted from blood. CDR3 amino acids: CASSLAGGVEKLFF. DNA of the CDR3: TGTGCCAGCAGCTTGGCAGGGGGAGTTGAAAAACTGTTTTTT.